The 10 T cell receptor beta chains below come from one sample, sequenced in a study of metastatic and nonmetastatic thyroid tumors. Patients underwent thyroid surgery, and none had received any treatment before it. TCRdb called clones again from the PCR reads with MiXCR. This table has about 15,000 clones, less than 4% appearing once. Input material: tumor tissue. Receptor source: a female donor with papillary thyroid cancer or a benign thyroid nodule (not recorded which). Some clones in this sample may be carry-over from other donors' samples.

The V call is TRBV6-1, the J call TRBJ2-6; D gene unclear. The CDR3 totals 14 residues. CDR1 and CDR2 (germline): MNHNS, SASEGT. The V end lost 5 bases, the J end lost 3 bases, and 8 bases lay between the germline ends. In nucleotides, the CDR3 is TGTGCCAGCAGTTCGGGTGGTGGGGCCAACGTCCTGACTTTC. It codes for CASSSGGGANVLTF.

Sample share makes this clone medium-sized. As DNA, the CDR3 is TGTGCCAGCACCCGCTTCTTAGGAGCGGAGACCCAGTACTTC. This sequence encodes CASTRFLGAETQYF. The chain combines TRBV4-2 with TRBJ2-5; no firm D call. From germline, CDR1 is LGHNA and CDR2 YNFKEQ. The germline V and J ends were trimmed by 7 bases and 5 bases, with 17 bases remaining between them. This CDR3 region has 14 residues.

There are a few counts of this clone. The V call is TRBV5-5, the J call TRBJ2-7; possible D gene TRBD2, 5 bases. CDR3 length: 13 residues. The V end lost 2 bases, the J end lost 0 bases, and 6 bases lay between the germline ends. CDR1 is SGHKS and CDR2 is YYEKEE in the germline V gene (reference sequence). The CDR3 spells CASSFGSSYEQYF. The CDR3 DNA sequence: TGTGCCAGCAGCTTTGGGAGCTCCTACGAGCAGTACTTC.

This clone is judged medium-sized. This chain links TRBV2 with TRBJ2-3; D gene ambiguous. The CDR3 length is 13 residues. Germline V gene lookup returns CDR1 SNHLY and CDR2 FYNNEI. The V end was cut by 6 bases, the J end by 5 bases, with 12 bases between. The CDR3 bases are TGTGCCAGCAGCCCCAACAATCTAGATACGCAGTATTTT. Translation: CASSPNNLDTQYF.

The rearrangement links TRBV20-1 to TRBJ2-1; D is ambiguous. The CDR3 is 12 residues long. Germline V gene lookup returns CDR1 DFQATT and CDR2 SNEGSKA (reference sequence). Trimming took off 6 bases at V and 6 bases at J, with 12 bases between the two ends. The CDR3 region has the DNA TGCAGTGCGCTGGGTCGCGTCAATGAGCAGTTCTTC. Protein product: CSALGRVNEQFF.

This clone was found a few times. The chain combines TRBV6-2 or TRBV6-3 with TRBJ1-3, with a possible D match to TRBD1 (5 bases). V was clipped by 10 bases and J by 3 bases, with 13 bases between them. This CDR3 has 13 amino acids. Germline V gene lookup returns CDR1 MNHEY and CDR2 SVGEGT. The CDR3, as DNA: TGTGCCACCTCAGGTGGGGGTGGAAACACCATATATTTT. This encodes CATSGGGGNTIYF.

The gene calls are TRBV4-1 and TRBJ2-3; maybe TRBD1 (6 bases). Germline lookup yields CDR1 MGHRA and CDR2 YSYEKL. V was clipped by 1 base and J by 4 bases, with 21 bases between them. CDR3 size: 18 residues. The CDR3 bases are TGCGCCAGCAGCCAAGTCTTGGTCCGGGGACAATCCCCAGATACGCAGTATTTT. Protein: CASSQVLVRGQSPDTQYF.

As regards this clone: This may be a read error, as it is one base from a much larger clone. The gene calls are TRBV6-2 or TRBV6-3 and TRBJ1-4; 7 bases line up with TRBD1. Germline loops: CDR1 MNHEY, CDR2 SVGEGT. V was pared by 5 bases and J by 3 bases, with 6 bases of the junction left unmatched. The CDR3 extends over 15 amino acids. CDR3 nucleotides: TGTGCCAGCAGTATGAAGGGGGCGTCTAATGAAAAACTGTTTTTT. This gives the protein CASSMKGASNEKLFF.

The table lists this clone with a few counts. The chain couples TRBV7-2 to TRBJ1-4; D is undetermined. The CDR3 sequence is 19 residues long. In germline, CDR1 is SGHTA, CDR2 FQGNSA. The V gene lost 2 bases and the J gene lost 0 bases, with 19 bases spanning the gap. CDR3 in DNA: TGTGCCAGCAGCTTAAATCTCCACCCAGGCACTACAACTAATGAAAAACTGTTTTTT. The encoded protein is CASSLNLHPGTTTNEKLFF.

In its sample, this clone was seen a few times. This sequence joins TRBV5-1 and TRBJ1-4, with D perhaps matching TRBD1 (6 bases). The CDR3 has 14 amino acids. Trimming pared 4 bases from V and 5 bases from J, leaving 12 bases between. Germline loops: CDR1 SGHRS, CDR2 YFSETQ. The CDR3 nucleotides read TGCGCCAGCAGCCGAGGGGGAGGGAATGAAAAACTGTTTTTT. Its protein product is CASSRGGGNEKLFF.